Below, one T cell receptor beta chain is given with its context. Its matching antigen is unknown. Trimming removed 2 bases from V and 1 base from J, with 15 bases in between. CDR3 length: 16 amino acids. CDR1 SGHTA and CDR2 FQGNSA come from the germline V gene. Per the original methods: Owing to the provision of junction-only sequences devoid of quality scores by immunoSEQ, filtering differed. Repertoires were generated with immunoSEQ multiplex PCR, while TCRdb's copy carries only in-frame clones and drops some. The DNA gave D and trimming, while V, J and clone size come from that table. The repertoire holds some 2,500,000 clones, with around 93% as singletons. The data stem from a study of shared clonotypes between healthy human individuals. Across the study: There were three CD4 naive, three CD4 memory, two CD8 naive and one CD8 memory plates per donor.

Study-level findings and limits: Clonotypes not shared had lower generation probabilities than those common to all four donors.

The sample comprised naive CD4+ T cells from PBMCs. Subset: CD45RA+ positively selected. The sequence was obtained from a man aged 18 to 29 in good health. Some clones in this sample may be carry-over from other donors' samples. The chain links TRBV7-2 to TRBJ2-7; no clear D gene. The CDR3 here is CASSLMSRVGSYEQYF. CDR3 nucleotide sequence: TGTGCCAGCAGCTTAATGTCGAGAGTAGGGTCCTACGAGCAGTACTTC.